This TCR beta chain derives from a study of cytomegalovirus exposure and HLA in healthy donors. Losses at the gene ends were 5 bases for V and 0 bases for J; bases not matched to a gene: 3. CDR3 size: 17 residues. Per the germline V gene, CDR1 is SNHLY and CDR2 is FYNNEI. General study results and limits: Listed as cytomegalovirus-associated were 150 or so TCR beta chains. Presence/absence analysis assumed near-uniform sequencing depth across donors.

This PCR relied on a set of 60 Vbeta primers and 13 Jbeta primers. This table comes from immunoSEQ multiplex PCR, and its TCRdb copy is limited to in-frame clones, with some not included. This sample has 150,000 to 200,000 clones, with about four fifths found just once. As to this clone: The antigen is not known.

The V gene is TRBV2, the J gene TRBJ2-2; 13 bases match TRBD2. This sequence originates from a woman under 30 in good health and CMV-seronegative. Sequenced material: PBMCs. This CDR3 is CASSRLAGGPNTGELFF. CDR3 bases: TGTGCCAGCAGTCGACTAGCGGGAGGACCGAACACCGGGGAGCTGTTTTTT. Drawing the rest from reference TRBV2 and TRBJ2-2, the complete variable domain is EPEVTQTPSHQVTQMGQEVILRCVPISNHLYFYWYRQILGQKVEFLVSFYNNEISEKSEIFDDQFSVERPDGSNFTLKIRSTKLEDSAMYFCASSRLAGGPNTGELFFGEGSRLTVL.